This TCR beta chain was captured by sequencing in a study of T cell responses to AZD1222 COVID-19 vaccine. Findings and limits, study-wide: Within unmutated variant regions lay the reported targets of nearly half of spike-specific TCRs.

A word on this clone: What it binds is unknown.

The table came from immunoSEQ multiplex PCR; TCRdb's copy has only in-frame clones and leaves some out. The data hold 80,000 to 100,000 clones, with around nine tenths observed a single time. Germline V CDR1 and CDR2: SGHVS, FNYEAQ. The CDR3 contains 15 residues. V was clipped by 0 bases and J by 6 bases; unmatched bases: 4. This clonotype originated in an adult in good health. The chain uses TRBV7-6 and TRBJ2-5, with TRBD1 identical over 10 bases. This sample comprised peripheral blood, obtained on day 0 of AZD1222 vaccination. The CDR3 region is CASSLAGTGEKTQYF. As DNA, the CDR3 is TGTGCCAGCAGCTTAGCCGGGACAGGGGAGAAGACCCAGTACTTC. Filled out from reference TRBV7-6 and TRBJ2-5, the complete variable domain reads GAGVSQSPRYKVTKRGQDVALRCDPISGHVSLYWYRQALGQGPEFLTYFNYEAQQDKSGLPNDRFSAERPEGSISTLTIQRTEQRDSAMYRCASSLAGTGEKTQYFGPGTRLLVL.